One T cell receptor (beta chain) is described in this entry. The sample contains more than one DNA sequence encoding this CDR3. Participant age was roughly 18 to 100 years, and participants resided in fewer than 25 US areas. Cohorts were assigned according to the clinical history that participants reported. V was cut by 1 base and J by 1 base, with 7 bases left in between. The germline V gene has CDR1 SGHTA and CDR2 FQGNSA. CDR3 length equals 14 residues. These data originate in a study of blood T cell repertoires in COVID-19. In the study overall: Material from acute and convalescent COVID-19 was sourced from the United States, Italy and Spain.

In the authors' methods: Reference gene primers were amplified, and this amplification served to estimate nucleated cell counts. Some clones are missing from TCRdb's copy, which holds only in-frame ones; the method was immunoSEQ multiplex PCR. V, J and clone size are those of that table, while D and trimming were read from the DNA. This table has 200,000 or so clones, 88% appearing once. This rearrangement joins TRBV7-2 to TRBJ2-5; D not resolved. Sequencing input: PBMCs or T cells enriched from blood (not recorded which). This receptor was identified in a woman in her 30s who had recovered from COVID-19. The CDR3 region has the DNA TGTGCCAGCAGCTTAGGAGGATCCCAAGAGACCCAGTACTTC. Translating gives CASSLGGSQETQYF. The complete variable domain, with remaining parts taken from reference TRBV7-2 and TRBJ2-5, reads GAGVSQSPSNKVTEKGKDVELRCDPISGHTALYWYRQSLGQGLEFLIYFQGNSAPDKSGLPSDRFSAERTGGSVSTLTIQRTQQEDSAVYLCASSLGGSQETQYFGPGTRLLVL.